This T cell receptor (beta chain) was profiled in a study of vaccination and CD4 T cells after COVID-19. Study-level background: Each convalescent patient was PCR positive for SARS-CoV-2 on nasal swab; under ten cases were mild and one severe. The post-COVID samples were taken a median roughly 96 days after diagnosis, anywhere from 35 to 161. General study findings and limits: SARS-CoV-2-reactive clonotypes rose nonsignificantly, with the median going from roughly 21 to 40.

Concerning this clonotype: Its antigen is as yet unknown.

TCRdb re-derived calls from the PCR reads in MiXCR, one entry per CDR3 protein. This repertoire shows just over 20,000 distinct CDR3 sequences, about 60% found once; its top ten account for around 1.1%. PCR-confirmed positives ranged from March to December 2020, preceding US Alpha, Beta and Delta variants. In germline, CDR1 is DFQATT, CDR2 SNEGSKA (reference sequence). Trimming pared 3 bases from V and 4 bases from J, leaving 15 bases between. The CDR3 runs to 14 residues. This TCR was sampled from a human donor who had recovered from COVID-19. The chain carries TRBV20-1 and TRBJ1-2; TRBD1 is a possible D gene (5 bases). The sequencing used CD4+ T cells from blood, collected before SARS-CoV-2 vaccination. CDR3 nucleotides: TGCAGTGCTAGTTCGGGGGATCTCCTCTATGGCTACACCTTC. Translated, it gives CSASSGDLLYGYTF.